The rows below give T cell receptor beta chains drawn from one sample of a study of cytomegalovirus exposure and HLA in healthy donors. Repertoires were generated with immunoSEQ multiplex PCR, while TCRdb's copy carries only in-frame clones and drops some. Among about 240,000 clones listed, 80% to 90% were seen once. The source material was PBMCs. All receptors derive from a girl between 2 and 10 years old in good health and CMV-seronegative. CDR3s include the opening cysteine and the closing phenylalanine or tryptophan. A D gene is named only where the DNA matches it firmly. Not every row has a clone size; where given, it reads once, few, many or a size class.

V gene	clone size	D gene	J gene	CDR3 protein	CDR3 DNA
TRBV30	-	TRBD2	TRBJ2-7	CAWRIAGAGEQYF	TGTGCCTGGAGAATAGCGGGAGCTGGTGAGCAGTACTTC
TRBV10-1	-	-	TRBJ2-3	CASSESGSTDTQYF	TGCGCCAGCAGTGAGTCCGGGTCCACAGATACGCAGTATTTT
TRBV25-1	-	-	TRBJ1-1	CASSAPQGEQGMNTEAFF	TGTGCCAGCAGTGCACCCCAAGGGGAACAGGGCATGAACACTGAAGCTTTCTTT
TRBV9	-	-	TRBJ2-5	CASSVDGVAQETQYF	TGTGCCAGCAGCGTGGACGGGGTAGCCCAAGAGACCCAGTACTTC
TRBV9	-	-	TRBJ2-3	CASSADQLDTQYF	TGTGCCAGCAGCGCGGACCAACTAGACACGCAGTATTTT
TRBV18	once	TRBD2	TRBJ2-3	CASSPAGGTDTQYF	TGTGCCAGCTCACCGGCGGGAGGGACAGATACGCAGTATTTT
TRBV5-1	-	TRBD1	TRBJ1-2	CASSLRQGGANYGYTF	TGCGCCAGCAGCTTGAGACAGGGTGGAGCTAACTATGGCTACACCTTC
TRBV6-5	-	-	TRBJ1-3	CASSRTGSGNTIYF	TGTGCCAGCAGTCGTACAGGCTCTGGAAACACCATATATTTT
TRBV19	-	TRBD2	TRBJ2-3	CASSIRGVSDTQYF	TGTGCCAGTAGTATACGGGGGGTATCAGATACGCAGTATTTT
TRBV7-3	-	-	TRBJ2-1	CASSSSSTAEQFF	TGTGCCAGCAGCTCCTCGAGTACCGCCGAGCAGTTCTTC
TRBV18	-	TRBD2	TRBJ2-7	CASSPGTSGSSGSSYEQYF	TGTGCCAGCTCACCCGGGACTAGCGGGAGTAGTGGGAGCTCCTACGAGCAGTACTTC
TRBV7-9	-	TRBD2	TRBJ2-2	CASTPSGTRTGELFF	TGTGCCAGCACCCCTAGCGGGACTCGCACCGGGGAGCTGTTTTTT
TRBV5-1	-	TRBD2	TRBJ2-1	CASSLYSGLAGNEQFF	TGCGCCAGCAGCTTGTATTCGGGACTAGCGGGAAATGAGCAGTTCTTC
TRBV27	-	TRBD2	TRBJ2-7	CASSLRLAGTEQYF	TGTGCCAGCAGTTTGAGACTAGCGGGAACGGAGCAGTACTTC
TRBV6-6	-	-	TRBJ2-2	CASSSQNTGELFF	TGTGCCAGCAGTTCCCAGAACACCGGGGAGCTGTTTTTT
TRBV19	-	-	TRBJ2-6	CASSIGDFSGANVLTF	TGTGCCAGTAGTATAGGGGACTTCTCTGGGGCCAACGTCCTGACTTTC
TRBV29-1	once	TRBD2	TRBJ2-1	CSVVGTPGGYNEQFF	TGCAGCGTGGTAGGGACTCCCGGGGGGTACAATGAGCAGTTCTTC
TRBV6-1	-	TRBD1	TRBJ1-5	CASSPDRVDQPQHF	TGTGCCAGCAGTCCGGACAGGGTAGACCAGCCCCAGCATTTT
TRBV7-2	-	TRBD2	TRBJ2-2	CASSLSGGAAGELFF	TGTGCCAGCAGCTTAAGCGGGGGGGCGGCCGGGGAGCTGTTTTTT
TRBV7-9	-	-	TRBJ1-2	CASSHYRELYGYTF	TGTGCCAGCAGCCATTACCGGGAACTCTATGGCTACACCTTC
TRBV15	-	TRBD2	TRBJ2-4	CATSRDPTSGGRRAKNIQYF	TGTGCCACCAGCAGAGATCCCACTAGCGGGGGGAGGCGGGCCAAAAACATTCAGTACTTC
TRBV5-1	once	TRBD2	TRBJ2-5	CASSLSGGPQETQYF	TGCGCCAGCAGCTTGAGCGGGGGGCCTCAAGAGACCCAGTACTTC
TRBV7-9	-	-	TRBJ1-2	CASSLGQPVYGYTF	TGTGCCAGCAGCCTTGGACAGCCAGTCTATGGCTACACCTTC
TRBV6-1	-	-	TRBJ1-5	CASSESRGNQPQHF	TGTGCCAGCAGTGAATCCAGGGGCAACCAGCCCCAGCATTTT
TRBV9	-	TRBD2	TRBJ2-5	CASSPTTSGAGQYF	TGTGCCAGCAGCCCAACGACTAGCGGGGCGGGCCAGTACTTC
TRBV14	-	TRBD2	TRBJ2-3	CASSRRTSGRYTDTQYF	TGTGCCAGCAGCCGAAGGACTAGCGGGCGATACACAGATACGCAGTATTTT
TRBV27	few	TRBD2	TRBJ2-5	CASRASGRETQYF	TGTGCCAGCAGGGCAAGCGGGAGAGAGACCCAGTACTTC
TRBV5-4	-	-	TRBJ2-7	CASSLGGISYEQYF	TGTGCCAGCAGCTTGGGCGGGATCTCCTACGAGCAGTACTTC
TRBV14	-	-	TRBJ2-5	CASSPKISQLQETQYF	TGTGCCAGCAGCCCAAAGATATCACAGCTCCAAGAGACCCAGTACTTC
TRBV19	once	-	TRBJ2-3	CAARAQGRGTDTQYF	TGTGCCGCCAGGGCGCAGGGGAGAGGGACAGATACGCAGTATTTT
TRBV18	once	TRBD1	TRBJ1-5	CASSLQTGGNQPQHF	TGTGCCAGCTCACTCCAGACAGGGGGCAATCAGCCCCAGCATTTT
TRBV10-3	-	-	TRBJ1-5	CAISETFYSNQPQHF	TGTGCCATCAGTGAGACTTTCTATAGCAATCAGCCCCAGCATTTT
TRBV19	-	TRBD2	TRBJ2-3	CASSTQGLAGATDTQYF	TGTGCCAGTAGTACCCAGGGACTAGCGGGGGCCACAGATACGCAGTATTTT
TRBV20-1	-	TRBD1	TRBJ1-1	CPPGGTTEAFF	TGTCCACCAGGGGGTACCACTGAAGCTTTCTTT
TRBV2	few	TRBD1	TRBJ1-5	CASRDRGDNQPQHF	TGTGCCAGCAGGGACAGGGGTGACAATCAGCCCCAGCATTTT
TRBV5-1	-	-	TRBJ1-1	CASSLESGGMNTEAFF	TGCGCCAGCAGCTTGGAGTCGGGGGGCATGAACACTGAAGCTTTCTTT
TRBV5-1	-	TRBD1	TRBJ1-5	CASSLDRGPNQPQHF	TGCGCCAGCAGCTTGGACAGGGGCCCCAATCAGCCCCAGCATTTT
TRBV9	-	-	TRBJ2-7	CASSVAPQGYEQYF	TGTGCCAGCAGCGTAGCCCCTCAGGGCTACGAGCAGTACTTC
TRBV28	few	TRBD2	TRBJ2-1	CASTGLASYNEQFF	TGTGCCAGCACGGGACTAGCGTCCTACAATGAGCAGTTCTTC
TRBV7-9	-	TRBD2	TRBJ2-4	CASSYSGEAKNIQYF	TGTGCCAGCAGCTACAGCGGGGAAGCCAAAAACATTCAGTACTTC
TRBV2	-	-	TRBJ2-7	CASSERLLGSYEQYF	TGTGCCAGCAGTGAACGGTTGCTAGGCTCCTACGAGCAGTACTTC
TRBV6-1	-	TRBD2	TRBJ2-2	CASSEGVSGRADTGELFF	TGTGCCAGCAGTGAAGGGGTTAGCGGGAGGGCCGACACCGGGGAGCTGTTTTTT
TRBV14	-	-	TRBJ1-1	CASSQGAGMNTEAFF	TGTGCCAGCAGCCAAGGCGCAGGCATGAACACTGAAGCTTTCTTT
TRBV5-1	-	-	TRBJ2-7	CASSSHRDSYEQYF	TGCGCCAGCAGCTCACACAGGGACTCCTACGAGCAGTACTTC
TRBV11-3	-	TRBD1	TRBJ2-2	CASSQGVLNTGELFF	TGTGCCAGCAGCCAGGGGGTTTTGAACACCGGGGAGCTGTTTTTT
TRBV11-3	once	TRBD1	TRBJ2-3	CASSLGRTGSTDTQYF	TGTGCCAGCAGCCTGGGAAGGACAGGGAGCACAGATACGCAGTATTTT
TRBV6-6	-	TRBD1	TRBJ1-6	CASSRDRVEYNSPLHF	TGTGCCAGCAGCCGCGACAGGGTGGAGTATAATTCACCCCTCCACTTT
TRBV13	-	-	TRBJ1-2	CASSLEPRAYTF	TGTGCCAGCAGCTTAGAGCCCAGGGCCTACACCTTC
TRBV11-2	-	-	TRBJ1-2	CASSLGRGTHYGYTF	TGTGCCAGCAGCTTAGGAAGGGGGACACACTATGGCTACACCTTC
TRBV7-3	-	-	TRBJ2-4	CASSPNKNIQYF	TGTGCCAGCAGCCCAAACAAAAACATTCAGTACTTC
TRBV5-1	-	TRBD1	TRBJ2-7	CASSLEGGFYEQYF	TGCGCCAGCAGCTTGGAAGGGGGCTTCTACGAGCAGTACTTC
TRBV11-2	-	TRBD1	TRBJ1-4	CASSLAPGTGKQLNEKLFF	TGTGCCAGCAGCTTGGCACCCGGGACAGGGAAGCAGCTAAATGAAAAACTGTTTTTT
TRBV9	-	TRBD1	TRBJ1-5	CASSVGDSQPQHF	TGTGCCAGCAGCGTAGGGGACAGTCAGCCCCAGCATTTT
TRBV7-2	once	TRBD1	TRBJ1-2	CASSVNRGRGYTF	TGTGCCAGCAGCGTAAACAGGGGCCGCGGCTACACCTTC
TRBV6-5	-	-	TRBJ1-5	CASSVHGYSNQPQHF	TGTGCCAGCAGCGTACACGGGTATAGCAATCAGCCCCAGCATTTT
TRBV10-2	once	-	TRBJ1-5	CASSESAGSDQPQHF	TGCGCCAGCAGTGAATCGGCAGGGTCCGATCAGCCCCAGCATTTT
TRBV6-6	few	-	TRBJ1-1	CASSWEGMNTEAFF	TGTGCCAGCAGTTGGGAGGGAATGAACACTGAAGCTTTCTTT